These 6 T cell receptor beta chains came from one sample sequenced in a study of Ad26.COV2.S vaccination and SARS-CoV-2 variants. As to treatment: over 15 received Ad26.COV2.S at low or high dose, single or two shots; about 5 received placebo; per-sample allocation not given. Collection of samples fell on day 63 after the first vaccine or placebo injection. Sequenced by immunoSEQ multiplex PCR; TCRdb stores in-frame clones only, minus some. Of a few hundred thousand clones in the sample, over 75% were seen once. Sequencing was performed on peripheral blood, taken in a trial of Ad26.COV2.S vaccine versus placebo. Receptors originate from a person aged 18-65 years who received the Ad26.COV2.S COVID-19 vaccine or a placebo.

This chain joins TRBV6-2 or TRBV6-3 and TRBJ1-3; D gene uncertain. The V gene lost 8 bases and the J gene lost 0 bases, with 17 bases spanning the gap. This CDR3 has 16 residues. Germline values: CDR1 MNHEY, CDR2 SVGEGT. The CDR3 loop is CASCQPRGLSGNTIYF. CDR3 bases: TGTGCCAGCTGCCAGCCCCGGGGTCTCTCTGGAAACACCATATATTTT.

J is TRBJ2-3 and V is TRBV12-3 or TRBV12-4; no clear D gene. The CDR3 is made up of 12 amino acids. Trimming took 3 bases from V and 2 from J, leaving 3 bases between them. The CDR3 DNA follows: TGTGCCAGCAGTTTTGACACAGATACGCAGTATTTT. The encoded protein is CASSFDTDTQYF.

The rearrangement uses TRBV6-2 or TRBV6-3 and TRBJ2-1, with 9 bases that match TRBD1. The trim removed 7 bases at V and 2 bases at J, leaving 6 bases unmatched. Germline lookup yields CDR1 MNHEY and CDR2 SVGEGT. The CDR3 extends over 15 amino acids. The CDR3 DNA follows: TGTGCCAGCACCCCAGGGGACAGGGCCTACAATGAGCAGTTCTTC. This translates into CASTPGDRAYNEQFF.

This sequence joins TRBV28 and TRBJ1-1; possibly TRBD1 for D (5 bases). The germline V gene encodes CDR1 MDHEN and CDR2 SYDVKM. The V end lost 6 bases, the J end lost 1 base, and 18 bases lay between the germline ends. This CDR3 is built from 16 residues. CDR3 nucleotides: TGTGCCAGCAGGCGGGGCAGGGCGAGGGGGAACACTGAAGCTTTCTTT. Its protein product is CASRRGRARGNTEAFF. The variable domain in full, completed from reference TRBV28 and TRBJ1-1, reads DVKVTQSSRYLVKRTGEKVFLECVQDMDHENMFWYRQDPGLGLRLIYFSYDVKMKEKGDIPEGYSVSREKKERFSLILESASTNQTSMYLCASRRGRARGNTEAFFGQGTRLTVV.

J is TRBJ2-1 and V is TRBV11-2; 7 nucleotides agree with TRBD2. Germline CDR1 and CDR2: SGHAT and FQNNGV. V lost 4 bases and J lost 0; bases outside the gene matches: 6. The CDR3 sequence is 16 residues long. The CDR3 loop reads CASSSTTSHSYNEQFF. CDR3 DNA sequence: TGTGCCAGCAGCTCGACGACTAGCCACTCCTACAATGAGCAGTTCTTC.

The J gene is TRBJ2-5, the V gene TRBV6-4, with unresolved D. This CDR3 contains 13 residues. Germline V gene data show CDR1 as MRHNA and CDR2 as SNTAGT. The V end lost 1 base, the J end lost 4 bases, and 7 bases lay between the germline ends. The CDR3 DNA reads TGTGCCAGCAGTGACTTTCAAGGAGAGACCCAGTACTTC. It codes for CASSDFQGETQYF.